This T cell receptor beta chain was obtained from a study of blood T cell repertoires in COVID-19 (dated by TCRdb to 2019 to 2021). As for the study more broadly: Samples covering the acute and convalescent phases of COVID-19 were provided by collaborators in the United States, Italy and Spain. The material from the prospective study consisted of cDNA or gDNA derived from T cells, B-cell-depleted T cells, or PBMCs. The dataset comprised deeply sampled blood TCRbeta repertoires from subjects exposed to, actively infected with, or recovered from COVID-19. The repertoires were made available in a free public database intended to serve as a resource for research on the immune response to SARS-CoV-2. The samples were drawn from the first 160 participants of the ongoing ImmuneRACE study and from 1,254 subjects provided by 6 global collaborators. Nearly every sample came with metadata listing a de-identified subject ID, COVID-19 status, age in years and sex. HLA class I and class II types, where available, came from metadata supplied by the sample provider rather than from assay-based typing.

V has 4 bases trimmed and J has 5 bases trimmed; junction bases matching no gene number 6. Measured from the cysteine to the phenylalanine, the CDR3 is 15 residues long. Only the CDR3 part of the read is kept: 45 bases, read in frame from the first base. The germline V gene (reference sequence) sets CDR1 to SGHNT and CDR2 to YYREEE. The research as a whole found: Clinical and demographic metadata were provided uncurated, with the amount varying by source and participant.

On this clone: Its antigen remains undetermined. The record has no base qualities; no much larger clone is one base away.

TCRbeta CDR3 regions were amplified from genomic DNA using the immunoSEQ Assay, a bias-controlled multiplex PCR. The authors processed their data as follows. The number of nucleated cells in each sample was estimated from the amplification of reference gene primers within the assay. To quantify the absolute abundance of each unique TCRbeta CDR3 rearrangement, sequence reads were collapsed and filtered. For each sample, productive Simpson clonality was calculated by taking the square root of Simpson's diversity index across productive rearrangements. The table comes from immuneACCESS by way of TCRdb, which keeps in-frame sequences with V and J called. Part of the clones is missing from these tables; in studies checked, under half for an unresolved V gene and the rest for unknown reasons. The DNA gave D and trimming, while V, J and clone size come from that table. The sample table holds approximately 170,000 clones, of which around 85% were seen once. The ten largest clones represent 6.5% to 7.5% of the sample.

One collaborating source in Seattle enrolled patients while the patients were actively infected and followed the patients over time throughout the course of disease. Collaborating institutions collected whole blood in K2EDTA tubes following their own protocols. Collaborator samples were shipped for TCRbeta analysis as frozen whole blood, isolated PBMCs, or DNA extracted from either sample type. This sequence uses TRBV5-4 and TRBJ1-4, and TRBD1 aligns with 9 junction nucleotides. This clonotype originated in a man at least 80 years old with COVID-19, enrolled during active disease. Sequencing was done on a sample of peripheral blood. The CDR3 protein sequence reads: CASSLRTGANEKLFF. Read as DNA, the sequence is TGTGCCAGCAGCCTCCGGACAGGGGCGAATGAAAAACTGTTTTTT.